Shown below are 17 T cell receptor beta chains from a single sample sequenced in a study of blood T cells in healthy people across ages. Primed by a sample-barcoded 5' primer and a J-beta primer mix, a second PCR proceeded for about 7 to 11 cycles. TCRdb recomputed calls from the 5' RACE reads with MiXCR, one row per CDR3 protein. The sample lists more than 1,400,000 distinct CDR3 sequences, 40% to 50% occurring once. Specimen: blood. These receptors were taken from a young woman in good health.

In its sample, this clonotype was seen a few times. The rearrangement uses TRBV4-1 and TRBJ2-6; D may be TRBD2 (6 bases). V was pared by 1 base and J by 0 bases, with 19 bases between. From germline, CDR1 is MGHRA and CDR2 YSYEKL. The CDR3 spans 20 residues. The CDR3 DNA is TGCGCCAGCAGCCAAGTGCGGGCGGGGTACGAGTCCTCTGGGGCCAACGTCCTGACTTTC. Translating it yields CASSQVRAGYESSGANVLTF.

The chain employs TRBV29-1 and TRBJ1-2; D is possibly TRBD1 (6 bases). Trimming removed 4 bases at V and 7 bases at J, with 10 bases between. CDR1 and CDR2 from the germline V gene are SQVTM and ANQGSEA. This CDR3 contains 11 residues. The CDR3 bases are TGCAGCGTTGTTGAAGGGGGTGGCTACACCTTC. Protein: CSVVEGGGYTF.

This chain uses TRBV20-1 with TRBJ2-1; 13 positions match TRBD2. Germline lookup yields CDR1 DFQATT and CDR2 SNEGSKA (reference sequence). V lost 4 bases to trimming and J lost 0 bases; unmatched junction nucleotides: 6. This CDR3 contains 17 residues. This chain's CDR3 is CSATGLAGASSYNEQFF. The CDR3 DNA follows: TGCAGTGCTACAGGACTAGCGGGGGCCAGCTCCTACAATGAGCAGTTCTTC.

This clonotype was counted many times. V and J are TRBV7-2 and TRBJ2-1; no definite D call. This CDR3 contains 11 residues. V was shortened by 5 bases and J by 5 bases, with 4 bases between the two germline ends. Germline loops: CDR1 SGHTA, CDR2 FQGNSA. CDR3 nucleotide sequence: TGTGCCAGCAGCGTCAACAATGAGCAGTTCTTC. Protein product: CASSVNNEQFF.

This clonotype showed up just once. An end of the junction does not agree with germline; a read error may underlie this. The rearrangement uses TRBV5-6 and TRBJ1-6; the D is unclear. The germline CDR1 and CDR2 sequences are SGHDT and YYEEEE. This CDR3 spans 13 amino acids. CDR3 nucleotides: TGTGTCAGCAGCTCAGACCTGGGGTCACCCCTCCACTTT. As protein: CVSSSDLGSPLHF.

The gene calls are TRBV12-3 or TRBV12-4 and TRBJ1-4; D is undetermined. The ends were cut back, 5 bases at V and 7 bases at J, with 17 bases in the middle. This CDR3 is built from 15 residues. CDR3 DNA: TGTGCCAGCAGTCCCTCGGGTCTCCCTACTGAAAAACTGTTTTTT. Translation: CASSPSGLPTEKLFF.

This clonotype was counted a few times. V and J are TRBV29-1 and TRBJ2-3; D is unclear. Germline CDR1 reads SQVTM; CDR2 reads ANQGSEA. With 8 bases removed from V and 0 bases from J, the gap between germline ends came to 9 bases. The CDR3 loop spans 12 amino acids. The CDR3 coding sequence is TGCAGCTTGACCCCTAGCACAGATACGCAGTATTTT. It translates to CSLTPSTDTQYF.

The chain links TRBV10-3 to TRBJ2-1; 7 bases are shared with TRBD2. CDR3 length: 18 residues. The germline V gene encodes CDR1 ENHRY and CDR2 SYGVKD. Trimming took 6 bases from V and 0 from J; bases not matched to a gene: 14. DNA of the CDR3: TGTGCCATCAGCAACCGAAGCGGGATCGAGAGCTCCTACAATGAGCAGTTCTTC. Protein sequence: CAISNRSGIESSYNEQFF.

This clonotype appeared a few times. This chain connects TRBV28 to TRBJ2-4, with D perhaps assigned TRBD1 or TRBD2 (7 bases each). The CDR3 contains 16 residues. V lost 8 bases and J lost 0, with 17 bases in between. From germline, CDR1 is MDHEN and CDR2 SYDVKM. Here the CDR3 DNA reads TGTGCCAGCCTACCAGGGGGGGAGGGAGCCAAAAACATTCAGTACTTC. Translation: CASLPGGEGAKNIQYF.

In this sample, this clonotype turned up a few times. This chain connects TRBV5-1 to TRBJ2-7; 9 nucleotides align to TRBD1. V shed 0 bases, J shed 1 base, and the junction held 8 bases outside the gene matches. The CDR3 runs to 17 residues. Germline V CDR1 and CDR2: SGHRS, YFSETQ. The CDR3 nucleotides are TGCGCCAGCAGCTTGGGATACACAGGGGGCGCATCCTACGAGCAGTACTTC. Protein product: CASSLGYTGGASYEQYF.

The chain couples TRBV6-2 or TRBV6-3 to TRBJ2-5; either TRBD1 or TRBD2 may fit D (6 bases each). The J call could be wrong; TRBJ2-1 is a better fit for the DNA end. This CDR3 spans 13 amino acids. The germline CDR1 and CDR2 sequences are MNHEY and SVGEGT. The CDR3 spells CASRLGGQETQFF. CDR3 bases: TGTGCCAGCAGGCTCGGGGGCCAAGAGACCCAGTTCTTC.

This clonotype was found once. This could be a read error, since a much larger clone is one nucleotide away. CDR3 residues: CASSLGPDRGSNQPQHF. The CDR3 DNA reads as TGTGCCAGCAGTTTAGGTCCGGACAGGGGTAGCAATCAGCCCCAGCATTTT. The V gene is TRBV12-3 or TRBV12-4, the J gene TRBJ1-5; 9 bases are a match to TRBD1. There are 17 residues in the CDR3. The J segment lost 0 bases and the V segment lost 1 base, leaving 4 bases of the junction unmatched.

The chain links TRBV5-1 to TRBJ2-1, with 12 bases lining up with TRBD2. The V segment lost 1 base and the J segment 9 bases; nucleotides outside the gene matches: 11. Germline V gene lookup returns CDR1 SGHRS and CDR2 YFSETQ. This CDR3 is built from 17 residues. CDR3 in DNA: TGCGCCAGCAGCTTGATAAAGGCTAGCGGGAGGGCGATTGAGCAGTTCTTC. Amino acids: CASSLIKASGRAIEQFF.

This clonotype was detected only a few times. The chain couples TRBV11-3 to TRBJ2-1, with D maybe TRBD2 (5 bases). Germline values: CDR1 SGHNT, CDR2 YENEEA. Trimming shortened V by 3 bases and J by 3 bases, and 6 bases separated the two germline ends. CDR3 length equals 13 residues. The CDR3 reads CASSFEGYNEQFF. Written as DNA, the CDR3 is TGTGCCAGCAGCTTCGAGGGCTACAATGAGCAGTTCTTC.

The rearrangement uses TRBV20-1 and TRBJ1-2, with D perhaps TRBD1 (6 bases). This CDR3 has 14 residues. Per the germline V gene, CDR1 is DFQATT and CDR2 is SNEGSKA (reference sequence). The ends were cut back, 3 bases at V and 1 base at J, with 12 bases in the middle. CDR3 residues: CSASLQGINYGYTF. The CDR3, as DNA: TGCAGTGCTAGTCTCCAGGGGATTAACTATGGCTACACCTTC.

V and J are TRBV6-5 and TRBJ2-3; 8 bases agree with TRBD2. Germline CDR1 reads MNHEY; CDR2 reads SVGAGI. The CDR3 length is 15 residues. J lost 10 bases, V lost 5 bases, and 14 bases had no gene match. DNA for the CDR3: TGTGCCAGCAGTCGAGCGGGAGTGCCCCCCGTGGCGCAGTATTTT. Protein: CASSRAGVPPVAQYF.

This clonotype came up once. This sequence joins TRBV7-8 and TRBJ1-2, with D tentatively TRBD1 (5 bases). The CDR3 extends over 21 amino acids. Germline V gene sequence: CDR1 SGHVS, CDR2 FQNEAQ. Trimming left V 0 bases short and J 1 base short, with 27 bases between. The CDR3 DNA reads TGTGCCAGCAGCTTAGCCCGATTAGTGATCCCTGGGGCAGGGATTAACTATGGCTACACCTTC. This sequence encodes CASSLARLVIPGAGINYGYTF. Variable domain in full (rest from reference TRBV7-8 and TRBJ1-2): GAGVSQSPRYKVAKRGQDVALRCDPISGHVSLFWYQQALGQGPEFLTYFQNEAQLDKSGLPSDRFFAERPEGSVSTLKIQRTQQEDSAVYLCASSLARLVIPGAGINYGYTFGSGTRLTVV.